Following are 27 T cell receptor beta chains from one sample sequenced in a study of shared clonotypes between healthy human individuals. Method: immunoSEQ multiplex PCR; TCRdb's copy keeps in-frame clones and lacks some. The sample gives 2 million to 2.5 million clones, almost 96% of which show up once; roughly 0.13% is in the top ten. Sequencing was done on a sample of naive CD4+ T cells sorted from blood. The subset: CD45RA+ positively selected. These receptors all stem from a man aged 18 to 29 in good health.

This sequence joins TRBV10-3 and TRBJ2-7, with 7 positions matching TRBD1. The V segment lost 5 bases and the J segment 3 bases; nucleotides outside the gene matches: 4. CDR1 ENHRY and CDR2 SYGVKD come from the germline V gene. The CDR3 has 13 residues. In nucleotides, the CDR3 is TGTGCCATCAGTAACGACAGGGTCTACGAGCAGTACTTC. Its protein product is CAISNDRVYEQYF.

CDR3 DNA sequence: TGTGCCAGCAGCAACAGGGGGAACGAGCAGTACTTC. Translated, it gives CASSNRGNEQYF. The gene calls are TRBV11-2 and TRBJ2-7; 8 bases match TRBD1. This CDR3 comprises 12 residues. Germline V gene data show CDR1 as SGHAT and CDR2 as FQNNGV. The V segment lost 5 bases and the J segment 5 bases; nucleotides outside the gene matches: 2.

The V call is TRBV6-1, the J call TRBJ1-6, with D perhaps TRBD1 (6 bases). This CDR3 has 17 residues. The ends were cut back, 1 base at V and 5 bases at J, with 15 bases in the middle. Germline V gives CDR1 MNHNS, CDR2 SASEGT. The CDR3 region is CASSEGARGPNNSPLHF. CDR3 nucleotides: TGTGCCAGCAGTGAAGGGGCCAGGGGACCGAATAATTCACCCCTCCACTTT.

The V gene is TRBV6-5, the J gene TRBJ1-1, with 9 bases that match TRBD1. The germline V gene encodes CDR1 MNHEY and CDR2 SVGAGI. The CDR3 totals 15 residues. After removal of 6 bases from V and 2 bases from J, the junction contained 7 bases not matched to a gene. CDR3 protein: CASREGTGRNTEAFF. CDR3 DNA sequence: TGTGCCAGCAGGGAGGGGACAGGGCGAAACACTGAAGCTTTCTTT.

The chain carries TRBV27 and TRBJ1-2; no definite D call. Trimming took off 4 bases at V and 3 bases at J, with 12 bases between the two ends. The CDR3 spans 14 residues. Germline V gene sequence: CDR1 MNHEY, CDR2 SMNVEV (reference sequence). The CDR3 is CASSYSGWDYGYTF. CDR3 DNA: TGTGCCAGCAGTTATTCTGGGTGGGACTATGGCTACACCTTC.

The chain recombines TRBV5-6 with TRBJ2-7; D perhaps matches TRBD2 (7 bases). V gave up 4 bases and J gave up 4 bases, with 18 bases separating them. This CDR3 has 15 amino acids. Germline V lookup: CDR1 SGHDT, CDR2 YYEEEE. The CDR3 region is CASSPEGGGGYEQYF. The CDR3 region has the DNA TGTGCCAGCAGCCCCGAAGGGGGGGGAGGGTACGAGCAGTACTTC.

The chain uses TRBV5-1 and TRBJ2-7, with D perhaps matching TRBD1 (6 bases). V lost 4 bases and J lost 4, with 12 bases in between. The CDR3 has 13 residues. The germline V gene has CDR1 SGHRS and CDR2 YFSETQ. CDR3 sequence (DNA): TGCGCCAGCAGCCGTACAGGGACGTACGAGCAGTACTTC. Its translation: CASSRTGTYEQYF.

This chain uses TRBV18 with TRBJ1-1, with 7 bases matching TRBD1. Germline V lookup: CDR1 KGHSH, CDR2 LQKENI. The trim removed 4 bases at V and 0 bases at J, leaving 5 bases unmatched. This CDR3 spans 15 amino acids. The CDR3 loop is CASSRQGPMNTEAFF. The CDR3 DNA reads TGTGCCAGCTCACGACAGGGACCCATGAACACTGAAGCTTTCTTT.

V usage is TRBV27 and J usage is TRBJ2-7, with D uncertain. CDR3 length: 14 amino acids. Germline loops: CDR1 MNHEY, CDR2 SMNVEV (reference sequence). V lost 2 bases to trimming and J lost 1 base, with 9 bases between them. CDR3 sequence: CASSLKGESYEQYF. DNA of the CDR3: TGTGCCAGCAGTTTAAAAGGAGAGTCCTACGAGCAGTACTTC.

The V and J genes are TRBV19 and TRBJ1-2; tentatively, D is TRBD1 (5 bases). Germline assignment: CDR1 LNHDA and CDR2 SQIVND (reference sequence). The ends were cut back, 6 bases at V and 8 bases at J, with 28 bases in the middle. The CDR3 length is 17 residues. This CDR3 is CASRIPQGTSPYIGYTF. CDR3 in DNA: TGTGCCAGTAGAATACCCCAAGGGACTTCTCCGTATATAGGCTACACCTTC.

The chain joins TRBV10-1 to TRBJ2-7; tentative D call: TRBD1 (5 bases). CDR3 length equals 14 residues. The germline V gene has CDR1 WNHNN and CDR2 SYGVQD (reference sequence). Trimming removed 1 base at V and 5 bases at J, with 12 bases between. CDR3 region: CASSEFRVADEQYF. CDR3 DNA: TGCGCCAGCAGTGAGTTCAGGGTAGCCGACGAGCAGTACTTC.

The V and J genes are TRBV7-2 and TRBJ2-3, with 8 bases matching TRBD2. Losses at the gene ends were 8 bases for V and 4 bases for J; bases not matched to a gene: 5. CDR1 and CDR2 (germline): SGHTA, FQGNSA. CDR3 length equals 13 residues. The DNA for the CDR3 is TGTGCCAGCCACCGGGGGGGAGCAGATACGCAGTATTTT. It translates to CASHRGGADTQYF.

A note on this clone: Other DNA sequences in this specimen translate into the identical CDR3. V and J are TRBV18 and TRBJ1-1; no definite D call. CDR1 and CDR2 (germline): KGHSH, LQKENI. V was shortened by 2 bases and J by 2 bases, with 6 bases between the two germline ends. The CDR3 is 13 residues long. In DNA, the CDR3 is TGTGCCAGCTCACCAGCCGGTAACACTGAAGCTTTCTTT. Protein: CASSPAGNTEAFF.

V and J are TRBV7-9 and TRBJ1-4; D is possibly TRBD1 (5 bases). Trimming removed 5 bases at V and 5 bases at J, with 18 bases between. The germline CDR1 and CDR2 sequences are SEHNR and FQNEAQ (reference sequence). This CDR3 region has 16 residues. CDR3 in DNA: TGTGCCAGCAGCCCACAGACAGATTTCTCAAATGAAAAACTGTTTTTT. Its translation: CASSPQTDFSNEKLFF.

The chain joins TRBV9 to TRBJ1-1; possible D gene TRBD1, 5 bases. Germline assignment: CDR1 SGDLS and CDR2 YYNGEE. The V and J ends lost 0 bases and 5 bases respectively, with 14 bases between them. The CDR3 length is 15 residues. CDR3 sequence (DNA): TGTGCCAGCAGCGTAGCCGGGGGTGAAAAGACTGAAGCTTTCTTT. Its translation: CASSVAGGEKTEAFF.

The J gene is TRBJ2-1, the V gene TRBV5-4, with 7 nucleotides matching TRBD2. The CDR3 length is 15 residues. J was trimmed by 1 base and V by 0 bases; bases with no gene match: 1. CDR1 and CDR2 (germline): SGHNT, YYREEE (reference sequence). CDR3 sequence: CASSLGDYSYNEQFF. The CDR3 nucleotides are TGTGCCAGCAGCTTGGGGGACTATTCCTACAATGAGCAGTTCTTC.

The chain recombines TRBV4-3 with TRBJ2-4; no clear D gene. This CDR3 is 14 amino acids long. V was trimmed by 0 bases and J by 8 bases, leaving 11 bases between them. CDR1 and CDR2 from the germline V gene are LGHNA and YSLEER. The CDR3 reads CASSQDQQGDIQYF. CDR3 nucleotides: TGCGCCAGCAGCCAAGATCAACAAGGAGACATTCAGTACTTC.

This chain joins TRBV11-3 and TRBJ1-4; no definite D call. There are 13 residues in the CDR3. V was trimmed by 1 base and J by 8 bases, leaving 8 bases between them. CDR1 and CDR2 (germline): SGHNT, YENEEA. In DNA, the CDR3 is TGTGCCAGCAGCTTAGTTCTAGGGGAAAAACTGTTTTTT. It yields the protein CASSLVLGEKLFF.

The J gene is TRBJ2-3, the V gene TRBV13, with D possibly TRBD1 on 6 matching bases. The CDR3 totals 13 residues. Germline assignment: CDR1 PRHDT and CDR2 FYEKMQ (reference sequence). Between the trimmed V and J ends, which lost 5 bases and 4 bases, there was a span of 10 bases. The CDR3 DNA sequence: TGTGCCAGCAGCCCCAGGGGCGCAGATACGCAGTATTTT. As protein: CASSPRGADTQYF.

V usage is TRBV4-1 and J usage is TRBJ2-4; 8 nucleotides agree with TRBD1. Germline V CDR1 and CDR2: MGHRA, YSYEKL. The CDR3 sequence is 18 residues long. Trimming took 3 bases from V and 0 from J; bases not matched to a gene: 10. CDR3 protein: CASSQSGTGGLAKNIQYF. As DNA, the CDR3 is TGCGCCAGCAGCCAGTCCGGGACAGGAGGACTAGCCAAAAACATTCAGTACTTC.

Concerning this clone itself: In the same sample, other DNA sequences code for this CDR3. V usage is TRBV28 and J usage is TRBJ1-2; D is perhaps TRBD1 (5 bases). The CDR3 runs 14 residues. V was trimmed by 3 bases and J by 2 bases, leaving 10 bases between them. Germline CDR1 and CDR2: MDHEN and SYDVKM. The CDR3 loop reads CASSLWGPNYGYTF. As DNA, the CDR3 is TGTGCCAGCAGTTTGTGGGGCCCGAACTATGGCTACACCTTC.

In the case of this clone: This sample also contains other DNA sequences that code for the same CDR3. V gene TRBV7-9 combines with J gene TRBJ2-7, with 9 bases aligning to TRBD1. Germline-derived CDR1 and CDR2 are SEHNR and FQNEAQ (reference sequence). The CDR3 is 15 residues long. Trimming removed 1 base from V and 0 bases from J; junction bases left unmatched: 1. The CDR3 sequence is CASSLGTGASYEQYF. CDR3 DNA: TGTGCCAGCAGCTTAGGGACAGGGGCCTCCTACGAGCAGTACTTC.

This CDR3 is CASSERNTTGGELFF. In nucleotides, the CDR3 is TGCGCCAGCAGTGAGCGGAACACCACGGGCGGGGAGCTGTTTTTT. The genes are TRBV10-1 and TRBJ2-2; D is undetermined. The CDR3 has 15 amino acids. Trimming left V 2 bases short and J 7 bases short, with 14 bases between. CDR1 and CDR2 (germline): WNHNN, SYGVQD (reference sequence).

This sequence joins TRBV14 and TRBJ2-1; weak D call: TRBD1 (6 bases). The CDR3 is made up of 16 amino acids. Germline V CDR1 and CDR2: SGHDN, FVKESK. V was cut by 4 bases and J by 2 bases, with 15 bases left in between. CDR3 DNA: TGTGCCAGCAGCCGAAACCCCGGGACAACCTACAATGAGCAGTTCTTC. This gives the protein CASSRNPGTTYNEQFF.

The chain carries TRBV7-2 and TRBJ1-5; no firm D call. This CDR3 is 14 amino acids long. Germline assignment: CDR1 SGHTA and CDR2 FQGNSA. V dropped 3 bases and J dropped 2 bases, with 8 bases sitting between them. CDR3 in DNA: TGTGCCAGCAGCTTTAGTCAGGGCAATCAGCCCCAGCATTTT. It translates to CASSFSQGNQPQHF.

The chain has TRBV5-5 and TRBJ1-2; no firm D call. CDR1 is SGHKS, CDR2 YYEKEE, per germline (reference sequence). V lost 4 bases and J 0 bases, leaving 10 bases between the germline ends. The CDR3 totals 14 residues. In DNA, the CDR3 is TGTGCCAGCAGCATTACTACATCTAACTATGGCTACACCTTC. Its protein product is CASSITTSNYGYTF.

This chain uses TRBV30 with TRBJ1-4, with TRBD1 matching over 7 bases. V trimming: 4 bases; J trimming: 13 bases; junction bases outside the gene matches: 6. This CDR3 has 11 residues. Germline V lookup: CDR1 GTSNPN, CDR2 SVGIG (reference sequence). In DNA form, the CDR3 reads TGTGCCTGGAATCCAGGGGGGAGACTGTTTTTT. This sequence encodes CAWNPGGRLFF.